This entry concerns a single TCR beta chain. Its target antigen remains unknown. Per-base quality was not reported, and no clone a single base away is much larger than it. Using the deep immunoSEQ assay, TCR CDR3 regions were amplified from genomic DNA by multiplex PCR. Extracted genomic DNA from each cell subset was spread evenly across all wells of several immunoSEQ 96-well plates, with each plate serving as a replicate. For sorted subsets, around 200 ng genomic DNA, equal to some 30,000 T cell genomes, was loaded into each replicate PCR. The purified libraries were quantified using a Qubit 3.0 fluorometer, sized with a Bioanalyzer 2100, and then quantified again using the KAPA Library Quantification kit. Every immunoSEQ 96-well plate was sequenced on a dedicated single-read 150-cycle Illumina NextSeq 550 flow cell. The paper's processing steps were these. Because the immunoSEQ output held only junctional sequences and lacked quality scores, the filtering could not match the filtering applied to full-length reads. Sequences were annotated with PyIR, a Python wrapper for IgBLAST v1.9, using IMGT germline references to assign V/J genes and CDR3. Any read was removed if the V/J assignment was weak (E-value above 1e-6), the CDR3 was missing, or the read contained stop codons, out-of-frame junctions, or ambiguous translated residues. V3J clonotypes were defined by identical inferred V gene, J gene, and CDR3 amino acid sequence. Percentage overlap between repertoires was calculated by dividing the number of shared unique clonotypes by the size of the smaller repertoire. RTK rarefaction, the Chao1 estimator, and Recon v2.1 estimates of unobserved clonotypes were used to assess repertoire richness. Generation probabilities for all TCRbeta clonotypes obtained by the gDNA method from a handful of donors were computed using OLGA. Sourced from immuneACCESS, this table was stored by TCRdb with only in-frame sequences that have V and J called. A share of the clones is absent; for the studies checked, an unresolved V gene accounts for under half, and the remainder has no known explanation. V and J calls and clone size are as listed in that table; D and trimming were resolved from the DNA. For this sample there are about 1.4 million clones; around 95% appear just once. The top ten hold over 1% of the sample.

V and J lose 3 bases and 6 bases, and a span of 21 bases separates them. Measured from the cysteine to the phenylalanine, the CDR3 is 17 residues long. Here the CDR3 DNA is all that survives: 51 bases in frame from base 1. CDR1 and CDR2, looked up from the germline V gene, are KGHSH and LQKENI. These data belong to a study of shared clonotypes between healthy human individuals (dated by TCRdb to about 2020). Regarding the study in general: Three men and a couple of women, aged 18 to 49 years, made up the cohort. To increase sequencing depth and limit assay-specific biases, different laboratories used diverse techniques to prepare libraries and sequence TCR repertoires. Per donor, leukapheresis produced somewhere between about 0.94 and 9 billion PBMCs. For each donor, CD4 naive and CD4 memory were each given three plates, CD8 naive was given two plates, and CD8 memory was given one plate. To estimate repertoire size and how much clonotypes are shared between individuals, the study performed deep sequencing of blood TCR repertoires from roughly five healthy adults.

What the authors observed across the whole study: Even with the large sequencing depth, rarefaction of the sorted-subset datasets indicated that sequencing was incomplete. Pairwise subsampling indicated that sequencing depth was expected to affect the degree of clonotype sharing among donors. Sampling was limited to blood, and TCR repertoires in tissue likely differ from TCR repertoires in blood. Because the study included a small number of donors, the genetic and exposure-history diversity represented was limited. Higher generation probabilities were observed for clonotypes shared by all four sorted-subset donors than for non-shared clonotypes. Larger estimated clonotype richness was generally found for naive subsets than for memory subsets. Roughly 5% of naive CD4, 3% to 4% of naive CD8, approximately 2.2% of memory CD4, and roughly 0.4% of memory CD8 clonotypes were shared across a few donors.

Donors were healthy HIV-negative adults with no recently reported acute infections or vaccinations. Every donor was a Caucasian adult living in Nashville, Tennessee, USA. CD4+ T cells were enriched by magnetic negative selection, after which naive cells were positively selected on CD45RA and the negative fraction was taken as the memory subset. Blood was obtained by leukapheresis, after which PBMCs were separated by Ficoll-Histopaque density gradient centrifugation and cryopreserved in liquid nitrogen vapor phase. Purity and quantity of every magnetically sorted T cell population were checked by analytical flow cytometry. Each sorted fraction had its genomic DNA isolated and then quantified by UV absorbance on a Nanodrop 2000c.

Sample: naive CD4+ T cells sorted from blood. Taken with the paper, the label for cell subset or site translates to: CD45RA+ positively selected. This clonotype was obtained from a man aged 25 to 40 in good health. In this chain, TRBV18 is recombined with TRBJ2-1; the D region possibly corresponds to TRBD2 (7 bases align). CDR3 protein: CASSPPPAAGALNEQFF. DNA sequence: TGTGCCAGCTCACCCCCACCCGCGGCGGGGGCTCTCAATGAGCAGTTCTTC.